This note documents a single TCR beta chain sequence. Construction of the TCR beta libraries employed iRepertoire HTBI primers in conjunction with Arm-PCR of CDR3 regions. TCRdb independently ran MiXCR on the multiplex PCR reads; one entry per CDR3 protein. The sample consists of a few hundred thousand distinct CDR3 sequences, 23% of them appearing once. The data belong to a study of regulatory T cells in long-lasting Graves disease. Germline V gives CDR1 SGHTA, CDR2 FQGNSA. Trimming removed 4 bases at V and 3 bases at J, with 9 bases between. This CDR3 contains 13 residues. Time point given: persistent/refractory GD, antithyroid drugs over 5 years with positive TRAb. PBMC RNA was the source of the TCR library. With EDTA tubes as the receptacles, around 10 milliliters of peripheral blood were drawn.

This sequence was found in a female donor with Graves disease. The material was peripheral blood mononuclear cells (PBMCs), obtained when the disease was refractory, from a patient treated with antithyroid drugs. The chain carries TRBV7-2 and TRBJ1-2, with D perhaps TRBD1 (5 bases). The CDR3 protein is CASSSNRYYGYTF. The CDR3 DNA is TGTGCCAGCAGCTCGAACAGGTACTATGGCTACACCTTC.